The 30 T cell receptor beta chains reported below all come from one sample, sequenced in a study of cytomegalovirus exposure and HLA in healthy donors. Sequenced by immunoSEQ multiplex PCR; TCRdb stores in-frame clones only, minus some. This table holds 220,000 or so clones, roughly 84% found once. What was sequenced was PBMCs. These receptors came from a woman between 18 and 30 years old in good health and CMV-seropositive.

The gene calls are TRBV6-1 and TRBJ2-7; 14 bases are shared with TRBD2. Trimming took 4 bases from V and 6 from J; bases not matched to a gene: 8. Germline CDR1 reads MNHNS; CDR2 reads SASEGT. The length of the CDR3 is 16 residues. The CDR3 protein is CASSGGLAGVLREQYF. DNA for the CDR3: TGTGCCAGCAGTGGGGGACTAGCGGGAGTACTACGCGAGCAGTACTTC.

This clone turned up a few times. The rearrangement links TRBV5-1 to TRBJ2-2, with TRBD2 identical over 7 bases. The CDR3 has 16 residues. V lost 3 bases and J lost 6; bases outside the gene matches: 11. The V gene's germline CDR1 is SGHRS and CDR2 YFSETQ. The CDR3 sequence: CASSWGGTSVSGELFF. The CDR3 nucleotides read TGCGCCAGCAGCTGGGGGGGGACCTCCGTTTCCGGGGAGCTGTTTTTT.

J is TRBJ2-7 and V is TRBV10-3, with a tentative D call TRBD1 (6 bases). V was cut by 5 bases and J by 2 bases, with 10 bases left in between. This CDR3 spans 13 amino acids. Per the germline V gene, CDR1 is ENHRY and CDR2 is SYGVKD. The CDR3: CAISKQGPYEQYF. Written as DNA, the CDR3 is TGTGCCATCAGTAAACAGGGCCCCTACGAGCAGTACTTC.

In DNA, the CDR3 is TGTGCCAGCAGTTTAAGAGGGTACAATGAGCAGTTCTTC. Its translation: CASSLRGYNEQFF. V and J are TRBV27 and TRBJ2-1; weak D call: TRBD2 (5 bases). From germline, CDR1 is MNHEY and CDR2 SMNVEV (reference sequence). Trimming took 2 bases from V and 4 from J, leaving 6 bases between them. This CDR3 is 13 amino acids long.

The CDR3 is CASSLGQGFQPQHF. The CDR3 DNA sequence: TGTGCCAGCAGTTTGGGGCAGGGGTTTCAGCCCCAGCATTTT. The chain carries TRBV28 and TRBJ1-5, with D maybe TRBD1 (6 bases). The CDR3 has 14 residues. Germline V gene lookup returns CDR1 MDHEN and CDR2 SYDVKM. The ends were cut back, 3 bases at V and 6 bases at J, with 12 bases in the middle. Together with reference TRBV28 and TRBJ1-5, the CDR3 gives the full variable domain: DVKVTQSSRYLVKRTGEKVFLECVQDMDHENMFWYRQDPGLGLRLIYFSYDVKMKEKGDIPEGYSVSREKKERFSLILESASTNQTSMYLCASSLGQGFQPQHFGDGTRLSIL.

The CDR3 nucleotides are TGTGCCAGTACTCTGGGCTTCATGAACACTGAAGCTTTCTTT. Translation: CASTLGFMNTEAFF. This chain links TRBV19 with TRBJ1-1; no reliable D call. Germline CDR1 reads LNHDA; CDR2 reads SQIVND (reference sequence). V lost 7 bases, J lost 0 bases, and 12 bases lay in between. CDR3 length: 14 residues.

J is TRBJ2-1 and V is TRBV28; weak D call: TRBD1 (5 bases). Looked up from germline, CDR1 is MDHEN and CDR2 is SYDVKM. CDR3 length: 12 residues. V was cut by 1 base and J by 7 bases, with 5 bases left in between. The CDR3 loop reads CASSLSGNEQFF. For the CDR3, the DNA is TGTGCCAGCAGTTTATCAGGGAATGAGCAGTTCTTC.

This chain links TRBV5-1 with TRBJ1-4; D gene uncertain. The CDR3 extends over 14 amino acids. Per the germline V gene, CDR1 is SGHRS and CDR2 is YFSETQ. The V end was cut by 0 bases, the J end by 8 bases, with 11 bases between. The CDR3 DNA follows: TGCGCCAGCAGCTTGGACCCGACTCGGGAAAAACTGTTTTTT. It codes for CASSLDPTREKLFF.

This clone was counted between two and nine times. This rearrangement joins TRBV27 to TRBJ1-2, with 7 bases identical to TRBD1. Germline CDR1 is MNHEY and CDR2 is SMNVEV (reference sequence). The ends lost 3 bases at V and 7 bases at J; junction bases unmatched: 5. The CDR3 contains 13 residues. CDR3 protein: CASSFGQDSGYTF. In nucleotides, the CDR3 is TGTGCCAGCAGTTTTGGACAGGATAGTGGCTACACCTTC.

The chain is built from TRBV28 and TRBJ1-1, with a weak D call TRBD1 (5 bases). Trimming stripped 11 bases from V and 3 bases from J, with 25 bases between. Germline V gene lookup returns CDR1 MDHEN and CDR2 SYDVKM. This CDR3 is 16 amino acids long. The CDR3 region is CAGCSQVPNFYTEAFF. The CDR3 bases are TGTGCCGGGTGCTCACAGGTCCCAAACTTTTACACTGAAGCTTTCTTT.

This clone was observed once. V is TRBV28 and J is TRBJ1-4; TRBD1 matches 9 bases. The CDR3 sequence is 18 residues long. Germline V gives CDR1 MDHEN, CDR2 SYDVKM. The trim removed 6 bases at V and 6 bases at J, leaving 17 bases unmatched. CDR3: CASRGDRGRNLGHEKLFF. The CDR3, as DNA: TGTGCCAGCAGAGGTGACAGGGGGAGAAATCTGGGTCATGAAAAACTGTTTTTT.

The CDR3 is CASSGGRQTNTGELFF. The CDR3 bases are TGTGCCAGCAGCGGGGGAAGACAGACGAACACCGGGGAGCTGTTTTTT. V and J are TRBV9 and TRBJ2-2; D is perhaps TRBD1 (5 bases). Germline CDR1 is SGDLS and CDR2 is YYNGEE. Trimming stripped 3 bases from V and 0 bases from J, with 12 bases between. This CDR3 spans 16 amino acids. Filled out from reference TRBV9 and TRBJ2-2, the complete variable domain reads DSGVTQTPKHLITATGQRVTLRCSPRSGDLSVYWYQQSLDQGLQFLIQYYNGEERAKGNILERFSAQQFPDLHSELNLSSLELGDSALYFCASSGGRQTNTGELFFGEGSRLTVL.

V is TRBV27 and J is TRBJ1-2, with TRBD1 matching 7 bases. Germline CDR1 is MNHEY and CDR2 is SMNVEV (reference sequence). This CDR3 contains 14 residues. Trimming at V came to 6 bases and at J to 3 bases, leaving 7 bases not matched to a gene. The CDR3 region is CASSLRTGDYGYTF. CDR3 coding DNA: TGTGCCAGCAGCCTACGGACAGGAGACTATGGCTACACCTTC.

The V and J genes are TRBV4-1 and TRBJ1-1; D gene ambiguous. Between the trimmed V and J ends, which lost 1 base and 0 bases, there was a span of 9 bases. Per germline, CDR1 MGHRA and CDR2 YSYEKL. This CDR3 spans 15 amino acids. The CDR3 DNA follows: TGCGCCAGCAGCCAAGTTCAGAACGTGAACACTGAAGCTTTCTTT. Translated: CASSQVQNVNTEAFF.

This chain connects TRBV5-5 to TRBJ2-7; TRBD1 matches 9 bases. Trimming at V came to 0 bases and at J to 3 bases, leaving 16 bases not matched to a gene. This CDR3 has 19 amino acids. Germline V CDR1 and CDR2: SGHKS, YYEKEE (reference sequence). The CDR3 DNA sequence: TGTGCCAGCAGCTTGGGACAGGGGGTTTCCCTCTGGCAGGGCTACGAGCAGTACTTC. This codes for CASSLGQGVSLWQGYEQYF.

The chain links TRBV7-9 to TRBJ1-1; TRBD1 matches at 7 bases. Losses at the gene ends were 0 bases for V and 8 bases for J; bases not matched to a gene: 6. The CDR3 contains 14 residues. CDR1 is SEHNR, CDR2 FQNEAQ, per germline (reference sequence). CDR3 in DNA: TGTGCCAGCAGCTTAGCGCGGAGGGGGCGAGAAGCTTTCTTT. This encodes CASSLARRGREAFF.

The chain joins TRBV27 to TRBJ1-1; perhaps TRBD1 as D (6 bases). Per germline, CDR1 MNHEY and CDR2 SMNVEV (reference sequence). The CDR3 consists of 16 residues. Trimming stripped 5 bases from V and 3 bases from J, with 19 bases between. The CDR3 sequence is CASSEIAQGSDTEAFF. In DNA form, the CDR3 reads TGTGCCAGCAGTGAAATTGCACAGGGATCTGACACTGAAGCTTTCTTT.

J is TRBJ1-5 and V is TRBV28; 7 bases match TRBD1. The CDR3 is made up of 19 amino acids. V lost 3 bases, J lost 1 base, and 15 bases stayed unmatched. Germline CDR1 is MDHEN and CDR2 is SYDVKM. This CDR3 reads CASSFPPDRRTWSNQPQHF. CDR3 coding DNA: TGTGCCAGCAGTTTTCCCCCGGACAGGCGGACGTGGAGCAATCAGCCCCAGCATTTT.

This clone came up once. V usage is TRBV6-6 and J usage is TRBJ1-5; TRBD1 might be the D (5 bases). The V and J ends lost 6 bases and 1 base respectively, with 16 bases between them. The germline V gene encodes CDR1 MNHNY and CDR2 SVGAGI (reference sequence). The CDR3 has 16 amino acids. The CDR3 region is CASSPTRDLSNQPQHF. The CDR3 region has the DNA TGTGCCAGCAGCCCGACCCGGGACTTGAGCAATCAGCCCCAGCATTTT.

The V call is TRBV7-9, the J call TRBJ1-2; D is unresolved. CDR1 SEHNR and CDR2 FQNEAQ come from the germline V gene (reference sequence). Deletions cut 7 bases from V and 2 bases from J, with 8 bases between. This CDR3 is built from 12 residues. The DNA for the CDR3 is TGTGCCAGCACCGACGGGAACTATGGCTACACCTTC. Encoded protein: CASTDGNYGYTF.

The chain is built from TRBV18 and TRBJ1-5, with a tentative D call TRBD1 (5 bases). V gave up 3 bases and J gave up 0 bases, with 15 bases separating them. This CDR3 contains 17 residues. The V gene's germline CDR1 is KGHSH and CDR2 LQKENI. CDR3 sequence: CASSPMGLLFSNQPQHF. In nucleotides, the CDR3 is TGTGCCAGCTCACCGATGGGACTCTTATTTAGCAATCAGCCCCAGCATTTT.

The CDR3 DNA sequence: TGCAGCGCCCCCCAGGGGCCTGAGCAGTTCTTC. Translation gives CSAPQGPEQFF. The chain carries TRBV29-1 and TRBJ2-1, with D possibly being TRBD1 (6 bases). This CDR3 has 11 amino acids. Deletions cut 7 bases from V and 9 bases from J, with 13 bases between. From germline, CDR1 is SQVTM and CDR2 ANQGSEA.

The rearrangement uses TRBV18 and TRBJ1-1; 7 nucleotides agree with TRBD1. The length of the CDR3 is 13 residues. The V gene end was trimmed by 4 bases and the J gene end by 10 bases; junction bases not matched to a gene: 9. Germline loops: CDR1 KGHSH, CDR2 LQKENI. The CDR3 coding sequence is TGTGCCAGCTCACAAGACAGGGAAGGGGGAGCTTTCTTT. It yields the protein CASSQDREGGAFF.

The gene calls are TRBV6-5 and TRBJ1-2; D might be TRBD1 (5 bases). The CDR3 runs to 16 residues. Germline values: CDR1 MNHEY, CDR2 SVGAGI. Between the trimmed V and J ends, which lost 0 bases and 2 bases, there was a span of 13 bases. CDR3 residues: CASSYSTAGLNYGYTF. In DNA, the CDR3 is TGTGCCAGCAGTTACTCGACAGCCGGGTTGAACTATGGCTACACCTTC.

This chain connects TRBV19 to TRBJ2-1; TRBD2 matches 10 bases. Trimming took 6 bases from V and 9 from J; bases not matched to a gene: 8. Per the germline V gene, CDR1 is LNHDA and CDR2 is SQIVND (reference sequence). This CDR3 has 14 residues. The CDR3 bases are TGTGCCAGTAGACCCGGGACTAGCGCTCTTGAGCAGTTCTTC. It translates to CASRPGTSALEQFF.

This chain connects TRBV30 to TRBJ2-7, with TRBD2 matching 10 bases. CDR1 and CDR2 (germline): GTSNPN, SVGIG (reference sequence). V shed 1 base and J 1 base; nucleotides not matched to a gene: 4. This CDR3 comprises 15 residues. The CDR3, as DNA: TGTGCCTGGAGTGAGGGACTAGCGTTTTCCTACGAGCAGTACTTC. As protein: CAWSEGLAFSYEQYF.

The chain links TRBV28 to TRBJ1-2; no reliable D call. V shed 5 bases and J shed 5 bases, with 15 bases lying between them. CDR3 length equals 14 residues. Germline values: CDR1 MDHEN, CDR2 SYDVKM. CDR3: CASSRPSQEYGYTF. The CDR3 region has the DNA TGTGCCAGCAGTCGGCCGTCTCAGGAATATGGCTACACCTTC.

V usage is TRBV9 and J usage is TRBJ2-5; possibly TRBD2 for D (6 bases). Germline CDR1 and CDR2: SGDLS and YYNGEE. The CDR3 is 15 residues long. The germline V and J ends were trimmed by 4 bases and 1 base, with 14 bases remaining between them. In nucleotides, the CDR3 is TGTGCCAGCAGCCCCCGACTAGACCTCCAAGAGACCCAGTACTTC. Translating gives CASSPRLDLQETQYF.

V usage is TRBV10-3 and J usage is TRBJ1-5; D unresolved. CDR3 length: 13 amino acids. Germline V CDR1 and CDR2: ENHRY, SYGVKD. V lost 7 bases and J lost 5, with 12 bases in between. The CDR3 region has the DNA TGTGCCATCAATATGCAGAGGGATCAGCCCCAGCATTTT. Translated: CAINMQRDQPQHF.

The chain uses TRBV2 and TRBJ1-5; tentative D call: TRBD1 (6 bases). The CDR3 runs 16 residues. CDR1 and CDR2 from the germline V gene are SNHLY and FYNNEI. The ends were cut back, 0 bases at V and 6 bases at J, with 15 bases in the middle. CDR3 sequence reads: CASSEADPGGPQPQHF. The DNA of the CDR3 is TGTGCCAGCAGTGAAGCGGACCCTGGGGGCCCTCAGCCCCAGCATTTT.